Below are 2 T cell receptor beta chains sequenced from a single sample in a study of cytotoxic CD8 clonotypes in ibrutinib-treated CLL. TCRdb keeps only in-frame clones here, not all; method: immunoSEQ multiplex PCR. The sample has 30,000 or so clones; less than 75% are singletons. Sequencing used PBMCs, obtained before ibrutinib treatment. Receptors originate from a human donor with chronic lymphocytic leukemia.

The chain is built from TRBV7-6 and TRBJ2-2; TRBD2 agrees at 9 bases. V trimming: 1 base; J trimming: 1 base; junction bases outside the gene matches: 1. This CDR3 has 16 residues. The germline V gene has CDR1 SGHVS and CDR2 FNYEAQ. CDR3 in DNA: TGTGCCAGCAGCTTAGTTAGCGGGAGGAACACCGGGGAGCTGTTTTTT. Amino acid sequence: CASSLVSGRNTGELFF.

The V call is TRBV10-3, the J call TRBJ1-1, with 10 bases that match TRBD1. CDR3 length: 14 amino acids. Per the germline V gene, CDR1 is ENHRY and CDR2 is SYGVKD. The V segment lost 2 bases and the J segment 5 bases; nucleotides outside the gene matches: 2. The CDR3 DNA reads as TGTGCCATCAGTGAGGACAGGGGGCTGACTGAAGCTTTCTTT. This codes for CAISEDRGLTEAFF.